This TCR beta chain comes out of a study of vaccination effects on CD4 cells after COVID-19. Using viral peptide pools, the ViraFEST assay grew out antigen-specific CD4+ T cells prior to sequencing. Culture lasted roughly eleven days before CD4+ T cell isolation. No vaccinee had earlier SARS-CoV-2 infection, and nucleocapsid antibodies were negative. Every well got two million PBMC, which were grown with around 11 IU/ml IL-2 and approximately 9.7 ug/ml peptides. In germline, CDR1 is KGHSH, CDR2 LQKENI. The V and J ends lost 0 bases and 5 bases respectively, with 13 bases between them. The length of the CDR3 is 15 residues. The method was immunoSEQ multiplex PCR; TCRdb's version includes in-frame clones alone and lacks a portion of them. Of tens of thousands of clones listed, approximately 81% are singletons. General observations from the study: Only 1 of 255 vaccine-induced clones from healthy vaccinees cross-reacted with common cold coronaviruses. In the late period after vaccination, infection- and vaccine-induced clones contracted markedly.

About this clone itself: Its antigen is as yet unknown.

The chain joins TRBV18 to TRBJ1-2; D not resolved. This clonotype originated in a human donor who received a COVID-19 vaccine. The sample consisted of CD4+ T cells from PBMCs cultured with HCoV-229E spike peptides, taken before COVID-19 vaccination. CDR3 in amino acids: CASSPPGGFGYGYTF. CDR3 DNA: TGTGCCAGCTCACCACCGGGAGGGTTCGGGTATGGCTACACCTTC.